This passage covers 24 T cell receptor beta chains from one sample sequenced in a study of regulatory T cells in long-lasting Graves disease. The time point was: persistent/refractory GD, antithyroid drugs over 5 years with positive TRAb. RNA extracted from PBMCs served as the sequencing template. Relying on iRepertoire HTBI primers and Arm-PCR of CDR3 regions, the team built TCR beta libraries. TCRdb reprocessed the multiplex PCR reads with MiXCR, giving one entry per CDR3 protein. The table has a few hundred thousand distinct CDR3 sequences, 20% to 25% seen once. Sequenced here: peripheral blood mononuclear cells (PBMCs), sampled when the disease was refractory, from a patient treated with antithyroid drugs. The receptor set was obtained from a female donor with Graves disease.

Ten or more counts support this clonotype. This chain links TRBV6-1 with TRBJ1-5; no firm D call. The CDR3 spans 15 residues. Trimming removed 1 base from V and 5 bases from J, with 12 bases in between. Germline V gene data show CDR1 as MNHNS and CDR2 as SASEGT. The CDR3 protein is CASSEGRGLYQPQHF. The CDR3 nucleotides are TGTGCCAGCAGTGAAGGGAGAGGGTTATATCAGCCCCAGCATTTT.

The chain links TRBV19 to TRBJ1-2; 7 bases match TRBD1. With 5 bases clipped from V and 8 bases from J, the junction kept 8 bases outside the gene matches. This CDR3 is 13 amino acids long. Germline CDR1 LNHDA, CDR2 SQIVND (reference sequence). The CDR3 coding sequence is TGTGCCAGTAGTCCAGGGGGACTCCGCGGCTACACCTTC. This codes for CASSPGGLRGYTF. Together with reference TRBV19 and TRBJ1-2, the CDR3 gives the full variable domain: DGGITQSPKYLFRKEGQNVTLSCEQNLNHDAMYWYRQDPGQGLRLIYYSQIVNDFQKGDIAEGYSVSREKKESFPLTVTSAQKNPTAFYLCASSPGGLRGYTFGSGTRLTVV.

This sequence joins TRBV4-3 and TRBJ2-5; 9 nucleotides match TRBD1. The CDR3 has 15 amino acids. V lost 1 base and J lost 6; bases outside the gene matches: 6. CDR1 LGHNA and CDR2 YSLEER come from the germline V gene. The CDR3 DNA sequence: TGCGCCAGCAGCCAAGGGACAGGGGACCTTCAGACCCAGTACTTC. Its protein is CASSQGTGDLQTQYF.

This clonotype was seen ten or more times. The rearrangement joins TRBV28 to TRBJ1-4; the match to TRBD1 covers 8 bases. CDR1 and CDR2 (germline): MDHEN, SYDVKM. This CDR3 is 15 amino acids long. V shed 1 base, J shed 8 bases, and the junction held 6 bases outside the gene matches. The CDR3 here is CASSLLWTGTEKLFF. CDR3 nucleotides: TGTGCCAGCAGTTTATTGTGGACAGGGACCGAAAAACTGTTTTTT.

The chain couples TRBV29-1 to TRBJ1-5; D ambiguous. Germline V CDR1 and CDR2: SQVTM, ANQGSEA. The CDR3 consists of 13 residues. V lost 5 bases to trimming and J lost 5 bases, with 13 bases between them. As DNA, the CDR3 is TGCAGCGTTCAGGTAATTGCGGATCAGCCCCAGCATTTT. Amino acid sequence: CSVQVIADQPQHF. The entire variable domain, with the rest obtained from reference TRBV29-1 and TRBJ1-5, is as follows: SAVISQKPSRDICQRGTSLTIQCQVDSQVTMMFWYRQQPGQSLTLIATANQGSEATYESGFVIDKFPISRPNLTFSTLTVSNMSPEDSSIYLCSVQVIADQPQHFGDGTRLSIL.

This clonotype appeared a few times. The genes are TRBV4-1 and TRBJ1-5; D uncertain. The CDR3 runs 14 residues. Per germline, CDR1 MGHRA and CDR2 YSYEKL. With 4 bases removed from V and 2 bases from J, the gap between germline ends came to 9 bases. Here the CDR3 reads CASSPVGGNQPQHF. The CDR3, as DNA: TGCGCCAGCAGCCCGGTAGGAGGCAATCAGCCCCAGCATTTT.

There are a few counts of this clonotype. Here the CDR3 reads CASSLTGRVFEQYF. CDR3 DNA: TGTGCCAGCAGCTTAACCGGGAGGGTCTTCGAGCAGTACTTC. This rearrangement joins TRBV7-2 to TRBJ2-7; 8 bases fit TRBD2. Per germline, CDR1 SGHTA and CDR2 FQGNSA. The CDR3 is 14 amino acids. V shed 2 bases, J shed 6 bases, and the junction held 6 bases outside the gene matches.

The CDR3 coding sequence is TGTGCCAGCCCACAGCCGGGACAGTTCTCCTACGAGCAGTACTTC. Its protein product is CASPQPGQFSYEQYF. This chain joins TRBV14 and TRBJ2-7; 7 bases agree with TRBD1. CDR3 length: 15 amino acids. Trimming took 8 bases from V and 0 from J; bases not matched to a gene: 10. CDR1 is SGHDN and CDR2 is FVKESK in the germline V gene.

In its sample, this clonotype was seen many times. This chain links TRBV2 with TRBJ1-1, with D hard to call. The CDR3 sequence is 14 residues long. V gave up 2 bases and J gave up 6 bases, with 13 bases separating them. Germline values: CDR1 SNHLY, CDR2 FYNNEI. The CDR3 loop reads CASSEYREIPEAFF. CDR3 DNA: TGTGCCAGCAGTGAATATAGGGAGATCCCTGAAGCTTTCTTT.

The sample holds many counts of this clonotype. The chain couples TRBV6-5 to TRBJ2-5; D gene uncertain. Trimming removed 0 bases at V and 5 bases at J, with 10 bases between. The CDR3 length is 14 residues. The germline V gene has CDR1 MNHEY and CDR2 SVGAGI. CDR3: CASSYSGSRETQYF. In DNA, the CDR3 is TGTGCCAGCAGTTACTCAGGATCGCGTGAGACCCAGTACTTC.

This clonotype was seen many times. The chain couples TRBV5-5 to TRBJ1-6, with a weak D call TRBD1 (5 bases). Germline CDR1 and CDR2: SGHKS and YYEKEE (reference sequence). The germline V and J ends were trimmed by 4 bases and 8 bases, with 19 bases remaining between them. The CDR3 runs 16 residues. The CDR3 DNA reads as TGTGCCAGCAGCCTAACAGGACCCACTGGAGATTCACCCCTCCACTTT. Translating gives CASSLTGPTGDSPLHF. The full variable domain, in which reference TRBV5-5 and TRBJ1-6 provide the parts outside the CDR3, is DAGVTQSPTHLIKTRGQQVTLRCSPISGHKSVSWYQQVLGQGPQFIFQYYEKEERGRGNFPDRFSARQFPNYSSELNVNALLLGDSALYLCASSLTGPTGDSPLHFGNGTRLTVT.

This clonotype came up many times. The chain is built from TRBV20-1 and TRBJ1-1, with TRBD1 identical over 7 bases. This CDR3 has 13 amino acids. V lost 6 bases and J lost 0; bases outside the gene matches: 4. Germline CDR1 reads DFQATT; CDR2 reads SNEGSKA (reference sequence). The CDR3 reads CSARDSLNTEAFF. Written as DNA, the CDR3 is TGCAGTGCGAGGGACAGCCTGAACACTGAAGCTTTCTTT.

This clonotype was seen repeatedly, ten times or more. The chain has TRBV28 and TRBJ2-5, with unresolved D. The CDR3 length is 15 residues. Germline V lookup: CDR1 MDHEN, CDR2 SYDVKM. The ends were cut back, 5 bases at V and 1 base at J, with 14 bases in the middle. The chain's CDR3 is CASSPGPESQETQYF. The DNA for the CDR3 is TGTGCCAGCAGTCCCGGGCCCGAAAGCCAAGAGACCCAGTACTTC. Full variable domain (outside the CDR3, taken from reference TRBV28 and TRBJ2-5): DVKVTQSSRYLVKRTGEKVFLECVQDMDHENMFWYRQDPGLGLRLIYFSYDVKMKEKGDIPEGYSVSREKKERFSLILESASTNQTSMYLCASSPGPESQETQYFGPGTRLLVL.

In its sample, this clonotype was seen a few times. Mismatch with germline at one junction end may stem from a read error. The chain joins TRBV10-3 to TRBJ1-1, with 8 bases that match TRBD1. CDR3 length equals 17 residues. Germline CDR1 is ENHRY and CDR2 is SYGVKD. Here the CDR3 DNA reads TGTGCCAGCAGTGAACAGACAGGGGCCGCCCCGAACACTGAAGCTTTCTTT. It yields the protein CASSEQTGAAPNTEAFF.

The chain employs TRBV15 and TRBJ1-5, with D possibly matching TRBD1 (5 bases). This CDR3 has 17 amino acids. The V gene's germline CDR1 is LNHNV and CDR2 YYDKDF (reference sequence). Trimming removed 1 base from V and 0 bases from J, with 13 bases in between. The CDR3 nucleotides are TGTGCCACCAGCAGAGGAACAGACAGTTATAGCAATCAGCCCCAGCATTTT. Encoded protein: CATSRGTDSYSNQPQHF.

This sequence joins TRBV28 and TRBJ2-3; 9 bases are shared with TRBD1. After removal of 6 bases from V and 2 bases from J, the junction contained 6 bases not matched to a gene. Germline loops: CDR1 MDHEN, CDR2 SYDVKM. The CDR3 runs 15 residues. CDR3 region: CASSVGQGATDTQYF. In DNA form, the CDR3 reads TGTGCCAGCAGCGTGGGACAGGGAGCCACAGATACGCAGTATTTT.

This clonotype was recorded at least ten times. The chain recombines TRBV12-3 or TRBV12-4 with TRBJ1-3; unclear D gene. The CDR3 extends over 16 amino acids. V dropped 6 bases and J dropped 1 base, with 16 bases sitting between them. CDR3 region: CASSPRVLHSGNTIYF. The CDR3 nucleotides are TGTGCCAGCAGCCCAAGGGTTTTACATTCTGGAAACACCATATATTTT.

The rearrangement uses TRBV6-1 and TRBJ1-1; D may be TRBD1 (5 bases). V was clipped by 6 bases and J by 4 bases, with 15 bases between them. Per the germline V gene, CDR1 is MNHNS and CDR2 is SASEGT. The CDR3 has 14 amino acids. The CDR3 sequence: CASSRDAGGTEAFF. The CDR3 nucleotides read TGTGCCAGCAGCAGGGACGCCGGCGGCACTGAAGCTTTCTTT.

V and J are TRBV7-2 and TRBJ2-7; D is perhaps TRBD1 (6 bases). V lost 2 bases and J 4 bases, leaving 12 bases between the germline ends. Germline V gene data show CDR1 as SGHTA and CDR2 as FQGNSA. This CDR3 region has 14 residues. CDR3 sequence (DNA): TGTGCCAGCAGCTTACGGGACACCTGGTACGAGCAGTACTTC. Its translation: CASSLRDTWYEQYF.

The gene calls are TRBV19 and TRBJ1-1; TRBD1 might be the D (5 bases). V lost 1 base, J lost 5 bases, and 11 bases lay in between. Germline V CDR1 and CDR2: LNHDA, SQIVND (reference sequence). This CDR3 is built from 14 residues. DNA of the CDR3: TGTGCCAGTAGTATAGCCGTTGGGGGGACTGAAGCTTTCTTT. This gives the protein CASSIAVGGTEAFF.

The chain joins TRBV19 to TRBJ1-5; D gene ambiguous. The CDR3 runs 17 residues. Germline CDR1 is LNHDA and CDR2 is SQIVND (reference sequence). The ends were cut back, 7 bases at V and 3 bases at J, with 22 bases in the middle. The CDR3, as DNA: TGTGCCAGTACGTCCTCCTTGGAGGCAGCCGTCAATCAGCCCCAGCATTTT. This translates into CASTSSLEAAVNQPQHF.

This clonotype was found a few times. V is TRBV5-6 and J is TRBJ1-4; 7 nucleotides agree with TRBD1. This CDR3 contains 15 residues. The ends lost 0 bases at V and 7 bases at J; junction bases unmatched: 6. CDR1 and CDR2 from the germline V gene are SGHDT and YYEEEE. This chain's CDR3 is CASSLADRDGEKLFF. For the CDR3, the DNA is TGTGCCAGCAGCTTGGCCGACAGGGATGGTGAAAAACTGTTTTTT.

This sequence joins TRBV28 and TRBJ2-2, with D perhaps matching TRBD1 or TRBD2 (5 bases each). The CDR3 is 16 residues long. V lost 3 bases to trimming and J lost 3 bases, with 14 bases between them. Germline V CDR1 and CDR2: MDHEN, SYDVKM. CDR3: CASSFLRDLHTGELFF. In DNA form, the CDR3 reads TGTGCCAGCAGTTTCTTAAGGGACCTACACACCGGGGAGCTGTTTTTT.

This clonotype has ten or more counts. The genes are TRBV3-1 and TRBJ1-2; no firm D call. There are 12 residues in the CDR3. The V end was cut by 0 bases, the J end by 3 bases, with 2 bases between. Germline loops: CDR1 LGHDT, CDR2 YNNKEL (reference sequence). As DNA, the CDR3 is TGTGCCAGCAGCCAAGACCACTATGGCTACACCTTC. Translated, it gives CASSQDHYGYTF.